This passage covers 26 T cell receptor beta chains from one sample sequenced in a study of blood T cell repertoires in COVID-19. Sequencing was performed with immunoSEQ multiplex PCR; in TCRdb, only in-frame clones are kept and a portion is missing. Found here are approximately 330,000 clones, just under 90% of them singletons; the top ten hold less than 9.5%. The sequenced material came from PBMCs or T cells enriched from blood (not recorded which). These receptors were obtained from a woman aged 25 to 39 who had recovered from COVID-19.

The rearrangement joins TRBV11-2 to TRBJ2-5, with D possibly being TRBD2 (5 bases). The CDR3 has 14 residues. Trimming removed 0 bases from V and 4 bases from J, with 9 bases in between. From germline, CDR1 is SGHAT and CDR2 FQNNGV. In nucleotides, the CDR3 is TGTGCCAGCAGCTTAGAATTCGGAGGAGAGACCCAGTACTTC. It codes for CASSLEFGGETQYF.

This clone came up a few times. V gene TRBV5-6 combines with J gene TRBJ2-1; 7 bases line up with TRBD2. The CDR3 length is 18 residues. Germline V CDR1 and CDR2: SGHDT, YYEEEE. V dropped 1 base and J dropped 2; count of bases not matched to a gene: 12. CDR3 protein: CASSLFGVAGVTYNEQFF. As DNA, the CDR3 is TGTGCCAGCAGCTTGTTTGGTGTCGCGGGAGTCACCTACAATGAGCAGTTCTTC.

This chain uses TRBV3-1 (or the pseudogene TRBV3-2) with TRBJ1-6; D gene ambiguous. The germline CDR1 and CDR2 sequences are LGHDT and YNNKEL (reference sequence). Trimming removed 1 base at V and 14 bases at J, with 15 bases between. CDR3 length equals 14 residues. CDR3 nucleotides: TGTGCCAGCAGCCAAGGAGGAGCCCCTAGGACCCTCCACTTT. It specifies CASSQGGAPRTLHF.

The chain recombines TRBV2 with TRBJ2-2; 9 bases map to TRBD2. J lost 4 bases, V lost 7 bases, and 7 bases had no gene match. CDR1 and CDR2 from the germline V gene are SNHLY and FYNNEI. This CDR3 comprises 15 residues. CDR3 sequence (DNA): TGTGCCAGCAATTTAGCGGGAGTGAGCACCGGGGAGCTGTTTTTT. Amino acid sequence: CASNLAGVSTGELFF.

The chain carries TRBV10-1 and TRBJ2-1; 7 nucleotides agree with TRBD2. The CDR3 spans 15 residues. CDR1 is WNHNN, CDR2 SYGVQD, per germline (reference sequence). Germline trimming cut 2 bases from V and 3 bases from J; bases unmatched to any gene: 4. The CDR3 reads CASSEGSSGYNEQFF. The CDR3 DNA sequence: TGCGCCAGCAGTGAGGGGTCTAGCGGCTACAATGAGCAGTTCTTC.

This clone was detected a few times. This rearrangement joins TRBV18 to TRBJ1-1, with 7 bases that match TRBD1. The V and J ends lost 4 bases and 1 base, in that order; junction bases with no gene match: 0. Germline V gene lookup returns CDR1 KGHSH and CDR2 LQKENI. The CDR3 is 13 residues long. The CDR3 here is CASSQGANTEAFF. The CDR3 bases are TGTGCCAGCTCACAGGGGGCGAACACTGAAGCTTTCTTT.

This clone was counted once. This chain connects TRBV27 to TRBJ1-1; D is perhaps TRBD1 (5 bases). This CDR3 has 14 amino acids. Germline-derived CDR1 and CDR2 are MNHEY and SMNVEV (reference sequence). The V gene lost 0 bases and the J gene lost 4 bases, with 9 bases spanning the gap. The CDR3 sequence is CASSLSAGFTEAFF. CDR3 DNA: TGTGCCAGCAGTTTATCGGCAGGGTTCACTGAAGCTTTCTTT.

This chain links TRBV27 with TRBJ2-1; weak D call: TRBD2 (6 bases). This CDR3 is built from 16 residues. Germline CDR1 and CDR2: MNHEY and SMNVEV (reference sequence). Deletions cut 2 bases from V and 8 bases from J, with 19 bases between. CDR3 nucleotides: TGTGCCAGCAGTTTAGTCCCGCAGGGAGGTTGGTATGAGCAGTTCTTC. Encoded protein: CASSLVPQGGWYEQFF.

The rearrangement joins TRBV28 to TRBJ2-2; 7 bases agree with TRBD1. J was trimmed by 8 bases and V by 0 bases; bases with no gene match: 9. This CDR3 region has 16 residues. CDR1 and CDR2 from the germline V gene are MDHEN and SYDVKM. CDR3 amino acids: CASSLWGTGARGELFF. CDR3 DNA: TGTGCCAGCAGTTTATGGGGTACAGGGGCTAGGGGGGAGCTGTTTTTT.

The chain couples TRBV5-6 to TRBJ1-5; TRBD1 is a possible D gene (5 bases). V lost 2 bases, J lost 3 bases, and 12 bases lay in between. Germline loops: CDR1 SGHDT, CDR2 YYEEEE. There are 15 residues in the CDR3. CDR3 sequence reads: CASSFGGGVNQPQHF. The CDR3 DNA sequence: TGTGCCAGCAGCTTTGGGGGAGGAGTCAATCAGCCCCAGCATTTT. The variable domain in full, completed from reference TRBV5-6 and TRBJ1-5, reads DAGVTQSPTHLIKTRGQQVTLRCSPKSGHDTVSWYQQALGQGPQFIFQYYEEEERQRGNFPDRFSGHQFPNYSSELNVNALLLGDSALYLCASSFGGGVNQPQHFGDGTRLSIL.

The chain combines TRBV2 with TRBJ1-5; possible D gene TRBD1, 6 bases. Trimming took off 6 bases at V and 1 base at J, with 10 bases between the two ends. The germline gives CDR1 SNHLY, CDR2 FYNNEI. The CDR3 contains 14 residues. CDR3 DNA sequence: TGTGCCAGCAGCCCCGGACAGAGCAATCAGCCCCAGCATTTT. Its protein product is CASSPGQSNQPQHF.

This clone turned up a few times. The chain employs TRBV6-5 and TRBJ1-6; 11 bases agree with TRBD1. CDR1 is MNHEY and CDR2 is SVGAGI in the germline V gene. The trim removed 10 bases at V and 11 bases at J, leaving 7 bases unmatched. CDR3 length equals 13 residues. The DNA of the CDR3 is TGTGCCACCAAACCGGGACAGGGGGCACCCCTCCACTTT. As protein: CATKPGQGAPLHF.

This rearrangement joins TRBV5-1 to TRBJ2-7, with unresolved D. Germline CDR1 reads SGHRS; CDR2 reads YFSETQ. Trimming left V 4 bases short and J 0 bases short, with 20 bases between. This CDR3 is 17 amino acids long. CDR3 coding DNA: TGCGCCAGCAGCCCCTCCCCCCCAGCGAGGAGCTCCTACGAGCAGTACTTC. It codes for CASSPSPPARSSYEQYF.

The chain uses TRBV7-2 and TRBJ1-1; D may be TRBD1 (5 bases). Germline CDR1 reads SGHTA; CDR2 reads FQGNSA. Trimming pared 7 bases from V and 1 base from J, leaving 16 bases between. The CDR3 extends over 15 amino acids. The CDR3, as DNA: TGTGCCAGCACCAAAACAGGATACGGGAACACTGAAGCTTTCTTT. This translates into CASTKTGYGNTEAFF.

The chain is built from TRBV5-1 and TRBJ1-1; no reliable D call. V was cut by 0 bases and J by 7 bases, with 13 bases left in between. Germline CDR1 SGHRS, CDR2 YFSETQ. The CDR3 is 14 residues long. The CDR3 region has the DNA TGCGCCAGCAGCTTGGAGCGGGTTTGGGGTGAAGCTTTCTTT. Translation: CASSLERVWGEAFF.

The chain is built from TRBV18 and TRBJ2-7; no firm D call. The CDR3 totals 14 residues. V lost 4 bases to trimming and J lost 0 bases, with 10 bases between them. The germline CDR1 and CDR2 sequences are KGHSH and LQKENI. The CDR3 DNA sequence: TGTGCCAGCTCACAACAAGAACCCTCCTACGAGCAGTACTTC. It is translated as CASSQQEPSYEQYF.

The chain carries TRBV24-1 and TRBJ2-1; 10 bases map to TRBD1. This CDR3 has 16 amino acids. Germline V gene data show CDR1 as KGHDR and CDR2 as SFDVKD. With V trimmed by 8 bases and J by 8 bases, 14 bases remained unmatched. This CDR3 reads CATMGPRDRGSDEQFF. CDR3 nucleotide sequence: TGTGCCACCATGGGCCCCCGGGACAGGGGCTCAGATGAGCAGTTCTTC.

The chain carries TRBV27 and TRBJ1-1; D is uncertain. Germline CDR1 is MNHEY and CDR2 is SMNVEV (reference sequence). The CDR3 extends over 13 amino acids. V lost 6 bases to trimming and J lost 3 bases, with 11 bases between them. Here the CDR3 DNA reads TGTGCCAGCAGGTATAACAGACACACTGAAGCTTTCTTT. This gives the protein CASRYNRHTEAFF.

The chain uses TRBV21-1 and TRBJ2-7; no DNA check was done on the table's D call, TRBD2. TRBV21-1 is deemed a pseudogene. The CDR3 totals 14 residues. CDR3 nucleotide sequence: TGTGCCAGCAGCAACCGGGACTGCCCCTACGAGCAGTACTTC. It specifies CASSNRDCPYEQYF.

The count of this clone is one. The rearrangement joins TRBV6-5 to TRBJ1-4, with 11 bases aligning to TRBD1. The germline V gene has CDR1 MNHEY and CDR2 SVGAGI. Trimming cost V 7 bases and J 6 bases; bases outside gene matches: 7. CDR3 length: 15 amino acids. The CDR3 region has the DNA TGTGCCAGCACCGATCGGGGACAGGGGGATGAAAAACTGTTTTTT. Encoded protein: CASTDRGQGDEKLFF.

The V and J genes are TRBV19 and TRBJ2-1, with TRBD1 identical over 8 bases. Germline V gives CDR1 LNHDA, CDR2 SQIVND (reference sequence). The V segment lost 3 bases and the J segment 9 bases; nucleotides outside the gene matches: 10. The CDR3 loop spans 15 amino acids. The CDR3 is CASSITGTGGSEQFF. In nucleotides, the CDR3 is TGTGCCAGTAGTATCACCGGGACAGGTGGGAGTGAGCAGTTCTTC.

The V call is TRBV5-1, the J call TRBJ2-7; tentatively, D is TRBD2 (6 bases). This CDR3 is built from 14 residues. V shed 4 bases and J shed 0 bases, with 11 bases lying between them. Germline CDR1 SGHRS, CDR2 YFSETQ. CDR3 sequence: CASSMGLDSYEQYF. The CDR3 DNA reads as TGCGCCAGCAGCATGGGACTCGACTCCTACGAGCAGTACTTC. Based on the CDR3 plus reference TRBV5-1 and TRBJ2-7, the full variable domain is KAGVTQTPRYLIKTRGQQVTLSCSPISGHRSVSWYQQTPGQGLQFLFEYFSETQRNKGNFPGRFSGRQFSNSRSEMNVSTLELGDSALYLCASSMGLDSYEQYFGPGTRLTVT.

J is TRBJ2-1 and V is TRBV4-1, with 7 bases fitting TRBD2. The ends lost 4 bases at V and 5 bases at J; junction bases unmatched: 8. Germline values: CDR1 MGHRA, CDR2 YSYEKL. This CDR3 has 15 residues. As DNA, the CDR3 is TGCGCCAGCAGCCCCGAGCGGGGACTGAACAATGAGCAGTTCTTC. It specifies CASSPERGLNNEQFF.

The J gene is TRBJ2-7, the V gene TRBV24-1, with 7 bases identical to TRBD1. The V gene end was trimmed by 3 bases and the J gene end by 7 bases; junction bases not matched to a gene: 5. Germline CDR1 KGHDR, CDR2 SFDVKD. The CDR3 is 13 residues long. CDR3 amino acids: CATSDGTAGEQYF. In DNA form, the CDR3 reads TGTGCCACCAGTGATGGGACAGCCGGTGAGCAGTACTTC.

CDR3 DNA: TGTGCCAGTAGTAGGGACAGGGCGGTCGACTATGGCTACACCTTC. Its translation: CASSRDRAVDYGYTF. This rearrangement joins TRBV19 to TRBJ1-2; 9 bases agree with TRBD1. V lost 4 bases and J lost 3; bases outside the gene matches: 6. This CDR3 is 15 amino acids long. In germline, CDR1 is LNHDA, CDR2 SQIVND (reference sequence).

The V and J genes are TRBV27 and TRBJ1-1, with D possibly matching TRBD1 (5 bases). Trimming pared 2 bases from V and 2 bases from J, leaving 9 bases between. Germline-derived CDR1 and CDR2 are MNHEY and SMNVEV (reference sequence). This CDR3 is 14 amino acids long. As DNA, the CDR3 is TGTGCCAGCAGTTTACGACAGTTTAACACTGAAGCTTTCTTT. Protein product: CASSLRQFNTEAFF.